The 22 T cell receptor beta chains given below trace back to one sample, sequenced in a study of shared clonotypes between healthy human individuals. The method was immunoSEQ multiplex PCR; TCRdb's version includes in-frame clones alone and lacks a portion of them. Of 2,500,000 or so clones detected, approximately 90% appear once; the ten largest clones hold around 0.15%. The sample taken for sequencing was naive CD4+ T cells sorted from blood. Indicated subset: CD45RA+ positively selected. The receptors originated from a young man in good health.

The chain is built from TRBV13 and TRBJ2-1; a possible D gene is TRBD2 (7 bases). The V gene lost 0 bases and the J gene lost 6 bases, with 21 bases spanning the gap. CDR1 is PRHDT and CDR2 is FYEKMQ in the germline V gene (reference sequence). The CDR3 runs to 18 residues. CDR3 coding DNA: TGTGCCAGCAGCTTAGGCCGTGGGGGGGCGTTTCTTGGCAATGAGCAGTTCTTC. It is translated as CASSLGRGGAFLGNEQFF.

The chain recombines TRBV18 with TRBJ2-2, with no clear D. Per the germline V gene, CDR1 is KGHSH and CDR2 is LQKENI. The CDR3 is made up of 17 amino acids. Trimming took off 6 bases at V and 5 bases at J, with 22 bases between the two ends. CDR3 region: CASSLQGSPELTGELFF. The CDR3 coding sequence is TGTGCCAGCTCCCTCCAAGGGTCCCCAGAGTTAACCGGGGAGCTGTTTTTT.

The sample holds a few counts of this clone. The V and J genes are TRBV7-2 and TRBJ2-2; D perhaps matches TRBD1 (6 bases). The CDR3 is 14 amino acids. The germline V gene has CDR1 SGHTA and CDR2 FQGNSA. The V and J ends lost 5 bases and 6 bases respectively, with 13 bases between them. The CDR3 loop is CASSNRQVPGELFF. CDR3 sequence (DNA): TGTGCCAGCAGCAATCGACAGGTTCCCGGGGAGCTGTTTTTT.

This chain joins TRBV6-1 and TRBJ2-3, with TRBD1 matching over 9 bases. This CDR3 contains 12 residues. J lost 10 bases, V lost 6 bases, and 5 bases had no gene match. Germline values: CDR1 MNHNS, CDR2 SASEGT. In nucleotides, the CDR3 is TGTGCCAGCAGCGGGGACAGGGTTGCGCAGTATTTT. Its translation: CASSGDRVAQYF.

The chain has TRBV7-9 and TRBJ2-3; tentative D call: TRBD2 (6 bases). The CDR3 sequence is 15 residues long. The germline V gene encodes CDR1 SEHNR and CDR2 FQNEAQ (reference sequence). Deletions cut 0 bases from V and 4 bases from J, with 11 bases between. The DNA for the CDR3 is TGTGCCAGCAGCTTAGCAGGCGGGGTGCCAGATACGCAGTATTTT. Protein sequence: CASSLAGGVPDTQYF.

The CDR3, as DNA: TGTGCCACCCGGGACAGGCTAACCGGGGAGCTGTTTTTT. Translated: CATRDRLTGELFF. The rearrangement uses TRBV11-3 and TRBJ2-2; 8 bases fit TRBD1. CDR1 and CDR2 (germline): SGHNT, YENEEA. V shed 10 bases and J 5 bases; nucleotides not matched to a gene: 6. The CDR3 sequence is 13 residues long.

This chain connects TRBV25-1 to TRBJ1-3, with D uncertain. V was pared by 7 bases and J by 0 bases, with 4 bases between. Looked up from germline, CDR1 is MGHDK and CDR2 is SYGVNS. This CDR3 is 12 amino acids long. CDR3 in DNA: TGTGCCAGCATTGGCTCTGGAAACACCATATATTTT. The encoded protein is CASIGSGNTIYF. The whole variable domain, remainder taken from reference TRBV25-1 and TRBJ1-3, is EADIYQTPRYLVIGTGKKITLECSQTMGHDKMYWYQQDPGMELHLIHYSYGVNSTEKGDLSSESTVSRIRTEHFPLTLESARPSHTSQYLCASIGSGNTIYFGEGSWLTVV.

The V gene is TRBV5-1, the J gene TRBJ2-7; 8 nucleotides match TRBD1. V lost 3 bases to trimming and J lost 4 bases; unmatched junction nucleotides: 6. There are 14 residues in the CDR3. Germline CDR1 reads SGHRS; CDR2 reads YFSETQ. The CDR3, as DNA: TGCGCCAGCAGCTCCCAGGGGGCGCAATACGAGCAGTACTTC. Its translation is CASSSQGAQYEQYF.

CDR3 amino acids: CASSILPGQGSHTQYF. The DNA of the CDR3 is TGTGCCAGTAGTATCCTTCCGGGACAGGGGAGTCATACGCAGTATTTT. This chain uses TRBV19 with TRBJ2-3, with TRBD1 identical over 10 bases. The J segment lost 7 bases and the V segment lost 3 bases, leaving 10 bases of the junction unmatched. Looked up from germline, CDR1 is LNHDA and CDR2 is SQIVND (reference sequence). This CDR3 comprises 16 residues.

The rearrangement links TRBV10-3 to TRBJ1-5; 8 bases are shared with TRBD1. Germline loops: CDR1 ENHRY, CDR2 SYGVKD. Losses at the gene ends were 3 bases for V and 7 bases for J; bases not matched to a gene: 5. There are 14 residues in the CDR3. CDR3 DNA sequence: TGTGCCATCAGTGACGGACAGGGTCTACAGCCCCAGCATTTT. Its protein is CAISDGQGLQPQHF.

The gene calls are TRBV5-1 and TRBJ2-2, with D possibly matching TRBD1 (6 bases). Germline lookup yields CDR1 SGHRS and CDR2 YFSETQ. The CDR3 is 13 residues long. V shed 7 bases and J shed 5 bases, with 12 bases lying between them. The CDR3 here is CASRQVSTGELFF. The CDR3 nucleotides read TGCGCCAGCCGACAGGTCTCAACCGGGGAGCTGTTTTTT.

V is TRBV2 and J is TRBJ2-1; the D gene is possibly TRBD2 (7 bases). V lost 9 bases to trimming and J lost 2 bases, with 17 bases between them. The CDR3 length is 15 residues. Looked up from germline, CDR1 is SNHLY and CDR2 is FYNNEI. CDR3 loop: CASNLGAGAYNEQFF. The CDR3 coding sequence is TGTGCCAGTAACTTGGGGGCGGGGGCCTACAATGAGCAGTTCTTC.

J is TRBJ2-3 and V is TRBV30, with D hard to call. This CDR3 has 12 amino acids. The V and J ends lost 2 bases and 2 bases respectively, with 5 bases between them. Germline CDR1 and CDR2: GTSNPN and SVGIG (reference sequence). CDR3 nucleotides: TGTGCCTGGAGTCTCCACACAGATACGCAGTATTTT. Translated: CAWSLHTDTQYF.

The chain uses TRBV7-9 and TRBJ1-1; D not resolved. The germline gives CDR1 SEHNR, CDR2 FQNEAQ (reference sequence). Trimming pared 5 bases from V and 2 bases from J, leaving 18 bases between. The CDR3 is made up of 16 amino acids. CDR3 amino acids: CASSPNLSGPNTEAFF. The CDR3 DNA reads as TGTGCCAGCAGCCCTAACCTCTCTGGACCCAACACTGAAGCTTTCTTT.

J is TRBJ2-1 and V is TRBV5-1; 12 bases fit TRBD2. The J segment lost 2 bases and the V segment lost 3 bases, leaving 12 bases of the junction unmatched. The length of the CDR3 is 19 residues. Germline values: CDR1 SGHRS, CDR2 YFSETQ. The CDR3 DNA is TGCGCCAGCAGCTCCCTGCTAGCGGGAGGGGTCCGCACCTACAATGAGCAGTTCTTC. Translating it yields CASSSLLAGGVRTYNEQFF.

This chain links TRBV4-3 with TRBJ2-1; D may be TRBD2 (6 bases). Per germline, CDR1 LGHNA and CDR2 YSLEER. With 5 bases removed from V and 5 bases from J, the gap between germline ends came to 19 bases. The CDR3 has 16 residues. The CDR3 loop is CASSINAGTQNNEQFF. CDR3 in DNA: TGCGCCAGCAGCATAAATGCTGGGACTCAAAACAATGAGCAGTTCTTC.

The V gene is TRBV18, the J gene TRBJ1-5; no firm D call. The germline gives CDR1 KGHSH, CDR2 LQKENI. The V end lost 2 bases, the J end lost 6 bases, and 11 bases lay between the germline ends. The CDR3 has 14 amino acids. CDR3 loop: CASSPTAQGQPQHF. The CDR3 nucleotides read TGTGCCAGCTCACCAACGGCCCAAGGTCAGCCCCAGCATTTT. Full variable domain (rest looked up from reference TRBV18 and TRBJ1-5): NAGVMQNPRHLVRRRGQEARLRCSPMKGHSHVYWYRQLPEEGLKFMVYLQKENIIDESGMPKERFSAEFPKEGPSILRIQQVVRGDSAAYFCASSPTAQGQPQHFGDGTRLSIL.

The rearrangement uses TRBV10-1 and TRBJ2-7, with 7 bases identical to TRBD1. The CDR3 has 13 residues. Trimming removed 4 bases from V and 8 bases from J; junction bases left unmatched: 8. CDR1 is WNHNN and CDR2 is SYGVQD in the germline V gene (reference sequence). CDR3 in amino acids: CASSGYDREKQYF. In DNA, the CDR3 is TGCGCCAGCAGTGGGTATGACAGGGAGAAGCAGTACTTC.

In this sample, this clone turned up a few times. This chain joins TRBV28 and TRBJ2-7; D not resolved. V was clipped by 0 bases and J by 4 bases, with 10 bases between them. CDR3 length: 14 residues. Germline assignment: CDR1 MDHEN and CDR2 SYDVKM. CDR3 region: CASSLWTKEYEQYF. The CDR3 DNA reads TGTGCCAGCAGTTTATGGACGAAGGAGTACGAGCAGTACTTC. Full variable domain (missing parts from reference TRBV28 and TRBJ2-7): DVKVTQSSRYLVKRTGEKVFLECVQDMDHENMFWYRQDPGLGLRLIYFSYDVKMKEKGDIPEGYSVSREKKERFSLILESASTNQTSMYLCASSLWTKEYEQYFGPGTRLTVT.

The DNA of the CDR3 is TGTGCCAGCAGCGTAAATCTGGCCGTGGGGCATGAAGCTTTCTTT. Protein: CASSVNLAVGHEAFF. The chain joins TRBV9 to TRBJ1-1; TRBD1 is a possible D gene (5 bases). CDR1 is SGDLS and CDR2 is YYNGEE in the germline V gene. The V gene lost 1 base and the J gene lost 7 bases, with 17 bases spanning the gap. The CDR3 is 15 amino acids.

V gene TRBV11-2 combines with J gene TRBJ2-4; no reliable D call. There are 14 residues in the CDR3. Germline CDR1 SGHAT, CDR2 FQNNGV. Trimming stripped 5 bases from V and 3 bases from J, with 11 bases between. In DNA, the CDR3 is TGTGCCAGCAGCCTTAGGAAAAACAAAAACATTCAGTACTTC. It specifies CASSLRKNKNIQYF.

The gene calls are TRBV5-8 and TRBJ1-5; tentatively, D is TRBD1 (6 bases). Germline CDR1 is SGHTS and CDR2 is YDEGEE. This CDR3 comprises 16 residues. V lost 3 bases and J lost 0, with 13 bases in between. The CDR3, as DNA: TGTGCCAGCAGCTCCATCCGGGACACTAGCAATCAGCCCCAGCATTTT. Encoded protein: CASSSIRDTSNQPQHF.